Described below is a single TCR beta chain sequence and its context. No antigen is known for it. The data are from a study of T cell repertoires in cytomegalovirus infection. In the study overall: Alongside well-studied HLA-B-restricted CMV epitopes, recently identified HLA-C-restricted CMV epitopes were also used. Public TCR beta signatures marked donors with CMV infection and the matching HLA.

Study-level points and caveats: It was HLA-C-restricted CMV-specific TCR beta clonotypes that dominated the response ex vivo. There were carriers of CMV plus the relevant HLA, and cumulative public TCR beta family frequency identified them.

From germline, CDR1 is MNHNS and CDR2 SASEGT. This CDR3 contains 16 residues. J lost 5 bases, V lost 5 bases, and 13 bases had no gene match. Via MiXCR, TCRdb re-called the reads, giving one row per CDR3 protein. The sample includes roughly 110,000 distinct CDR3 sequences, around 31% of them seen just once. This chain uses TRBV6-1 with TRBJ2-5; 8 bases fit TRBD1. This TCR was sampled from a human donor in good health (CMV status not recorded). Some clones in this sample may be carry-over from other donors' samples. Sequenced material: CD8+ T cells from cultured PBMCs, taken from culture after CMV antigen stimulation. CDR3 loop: CASSPDRTGSRETQYF. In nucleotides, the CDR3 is TGTGCCAGCAGTCCAGATAGGACAGGGTCTCGGGAGACCCAGTACTTC.